Listed below are T cell receptor beta chains from one sample, sequenced in a study of tumor-infiltrating lymphocytes in glioblastoma multiforme. A single record per CDR3 protein comes from TCRdb applying MiXCR to the multiplex PCR reads. The repertoire includes approximately 20,000 distinct CDR3 sequences, roughly 68% of them detected once, and about 20% sits in the top ten. Material for sequencing was peripheral blood. The receptors here all came from a male donor with glioblastoma. Both conserved end residues are part of each CDR3. D genes are given only for firm matches.

TRBV20-1,NA,TRBJ2-3,CNASGVGATSTDAQYF
TRBV12-3/TRBV12-4,TRBD2,TRBJ2-2,CASRTSGRTGELFF
TRBV12-3/TRBV12-4,TRBD2,TRBJ2-3,CASSSPTSGVFTQYF
TRBV7-9,TRBD2,TRBJ2-7,CASSPRGGALDEQYF
TRBV5-1,TRBD1,TRBJ1-2,CASSAGQGARNGYTF
TRBV29-1,TRBD1,TRBJ2-1,CSVVPGQAFDEQFF
TRBV11-1,NA,TRBJ2-2,CASSSALNTGELFF
TRBV14,NA,TRBJ1-2,CASSQSPGMGPNYGYTF
TRBV11-2,NA,TRBJ2-1,CASGRDSGKVNNERFF
TRBV6-1,NA,TRBJ2-1,CASSEAWNEQFF
TRBV11-2,TRBD2,TRBJ2-1,CVSNPGAGGLNEQPF
TRBV11-3,NA,TRBJ2-3,CASSQGGAPTYTQYF
TRBV11-2,NA,TRBJ2-2,CAGSLAGLTGELFF
TRBV7-9,TRBD2,TRBJ2-1,CASSTSSGSAKNEQFF
TRBV12-3/TRBV12-4,TRBD1,TRBJ2-5,CASTTGTGEKTQYF
TRBV20-1,NA,TRBJ2-1,CSARTLESSYNEQFF
TRBV5-6,TRBD1,TRBJ2-4,CASSLGGDRAASF
TRBV6-1,NA,TRBJ2-7,CAGFLDGEHSYEQYF
TRBV11-2,NA,TRBJ1-3,CASSRNAGNTIYF
TRBV5-5,TRBD1,TRBJ2-2,CASSSQGMVGELFF
TRBV28,TRBD1,TRBJ2-7,CASSFLAGGAYEQYF
TRBV6-5,NA,TRBJ1-1,CATIPRGSTEAFF
TRBV5-1,TRBD2,TRBJ2-3,CASSYGTSGREADTQYF
TRBV11-2,NA,TRBJ1-2,CASSLPQIGGYTF
TRBV4-1,NA,TRBJ2-5,CASSYAGQETQYF
TRBV20-1,NA,TRBJ2-5,CSSTGWGTAVSQEAQYF
TRBV11-2,NA,TRBJ2-5,CASSPRMTETQYF
TRBV11-2,NA,TRBJ2-7,CASSPWETYEQYF
TRBV29-1,NA,TRBJ2-2,CSVGHRDTGDLFF
TRBV19,TRBD2,TRBJ2-3,CASNSGYSGSTDTQYF
TRBV29-1,NA,TRBJ2-1,CSAEDPVRSSYNEQFF
TRBV10-1,NA,TRBJ2-2,CASSESRKGWNTGELFF
TRBV5-1,TRBD2,TRBJ2-2,CASSLDGLARTNTGELFF
TRBV12-3/TRBV12-4,NA,TRBJ2-3,CASRRGLYTDTQYF
TRBV5-1,NA,TRBJ2-7,CASSLGQPRGEQYF
TRBV11-1,NA,TRBJ2-1,CASRVQTNANEQFF
TRBV6-5,TRBD1,TRBJ1-1,CTSSSRDSLATEALF
TRBV6-2/TRBV6-3,NA,TRBJ2-3,CASSYPTRAPSEDTQYF
TRBV11-1,NA,TRBJ2-4,CASSLRGAKNIQYF
TRBV11-2,NA,TRBJ1-1,CASSLPAMNTEALF
TRBV11-2,NA,TRBJ1-6,CASSTGTYRGSPLHF
TRBV11-2,NA,TRBJ1-6,CASSQGKSPPHF
TRBV11-2,TRBD2,TRBJ2-3,CASSLDTLAGDNSTDTQYF
TRBV29-1,NA,TRBJ2-2,CSVLTGELFF
TRBV11-2,NA,TRBJ2-1,CASSLSSRNNEQFF
TRBV10-3,TRBD2,TRBJ2-1,CAIKASGDPGEQFF
TRBV20-1,TRBD2,TRBJ2-1,CSARDPTSGGEGEQFF
TRBV6-5,NA,TRBJ1-3,CASSYSSKSSGNTIYF
TRBV11-2,TRBD1,TRBJ2-1,CASTMRGGSINEQFF